This entry lists 10 T cell receptor beta chains sequenced from one sample in a study of T cell changes during pregnancy in multiple sclerosis. Repertoires were generated with immunoSEQ multiplex PCR, while TCRdb's copy carries only in-frame clones and drops some. The sample yields 100,000 or so clones, 85% to 95% seen once. Specimen: peripheral blood, collected in the third trimester of pregnancy. Receptor source: a female donor with multiple sclerosis, enrolled in a pregnancy study.

This chain uses TRBV10-3 with TRBJ1-3; D remains unclear. The V end lost 7 bases, the J end lost 4 bases, and 17 bases lay between the germline ends. In germline, CDR1 is ENHRY, CDR2 SYGVKD. CDR3 length equals 15 residues. The CDR3 reads CAITLGLGGGNTIYF. The CDR3 nucleotides are TGTGCCATCACGTTAGGACTCGGCGGGGGAAACACCATATATTTT.

This sequence joins TRBV21-1 and TRBJ2-3; the table's D call, TRBD2, has no DNA check behind it. TRBV21-1 has pseudogene status. The CDR3 length is 17 residues. For the CDR3, the DNA is TGTGCCAGCAGTGACGGGCTAGCGGGAGAAGAGGCAGATACGCAGTATTTT. This encodes CASSDGLAGEEADTQYF.

The chain has TRBV10-3 and TRBJ2-2; no clear D. The CDR3 runs 12 residues. Trimming cost V 6 bases and J 9 bases, with 11 bases left between them. Germline-derived CDR1 and CDR2 are ENHRY and SYGVKD. This CDR3 is CAISTHKRELFF. CDR3 DNA: TGTGCCATCAGCACACACAAAAGGGAGCTGTTTTTT.

The chain joins TRBV28 to TRBJ1-1; perhaps TRBD1 as D (6 bases). Trimming removed 6 bases from V and 4 bases from J, with 18 bases in between. The CDR3 runs to 15 residues. Germline assignment: CDR1 MDHEN and CDR2 SYDVKM. The CDR3 DNA reads as TGTGCCAGCAGCCTGGGGGGGGCGAAAGGCACTGAAGCTTTCTTT. Encoded protein: CASSLGGAKGTEAFF.

This chain uses TRBV13 with TRBJ2-1; D might be TRBD2 (5 bases). The V gene lost 4 bases and the J gene lost 3 bases, with 7 bases spanning the gap. This CDR3 region has 13 residues. From germline, CDR1 is PRHDT and CDR2 FYEKMQ (reference sequence). CDR3 nucleotides: TGTGCCAGCAGCTCCGGGGACTACAATGAGCAGTTCTTC. Its protein product is CASSSGDYNEQFF.

This clone has only one observation. CDR3 loop: CASRGTRTSSYEQYF. CDR3 DNA sequence: TGTGCCAGCAGGGGGACTAGAACTAGCTCCTACGAGCAGTACTTC. The rearrangement joins TRBV28 to TRBJ2-7; 8 bases map to TRBD2. With 6 bases clipped from V and 0 bases from J, the junction kept 7 bases outside the gene matches. The CDR3 extends over 15 amino acids. Germline CDR1 reads MDHEN; CDR2 reads SYDVKM. Full variable domain (rest looked up from reference TRBV28 and TRBJ2-7): DVKVTQSSRYLVKRTGEKVFLECVQDMDHENMFWYRQDPGLGLRLIYFSYDVKMKEKGDIPEGYSVSREKKERFSLILESASTNQTSMYLCASRGTRTSSYEQYFGPGTRLTVT.

The chain has TRBV2 and TRBJ1-1, with a weak D call TRBD1 (6 bases). The length of the CDR3 is 14 residues. Looked up from germline, CDR1 is SNHLY and CDR2 is FYNNEI. V gave up 1 base and J gave up 0 bases, with 6 bases separating them. The CDR3 loop reads CASSEGDMNTEAFF. The DNA of the CDR3 is TGTGCCAGCAGTGAAGGGGACATGAACACTGAAGCTTTCTTT.

This chain connects TRBV15 to TRBJ2-1, with TRBD2 identical over 7 bases. This CDR3 comprises 15 residues. Per germline, CDR1 LNHNV and CDR2 YYDKDF (reference sequence). V lost 3 bases and J lost 8; bases outside the gene matches: 10. The CDR3 is CATSSAGAAIDEQFF. Written as DNA, the CDR3 is TGTGCCACCAGCAGTGCGGGAGCCGCAATCGATGAGCAGTTCTTC.

CDR3 loop: CATQARVSSNQPQHF. The CDR3, as DNA: TGTGCCACCCAAGCCCGGGTTTCTAGCAATCAGCCCCAGCATTTT. The rearrangement joins TRBV6-1 to TRBJ1-5; unclear D gene. Germline V lookup: CDR1 MNHNS, CDR2 SASEGT. The CDR3 totals 15 residues. Trimming removed 10 bases at V and 0 bases at J, with 16 bases between.

V gene TRBV6-1 combines with J gene TRBJ2-4, with a weak D call TRBD2 (5 bases). Germline V gene lookup returns CDR1 MNHNS and CDR2 SASEGT. V was shortened by 5 bases and J by 16 bases, with 18 bases between the two germline ends. This CDR3 has 12 amino acids. CDR3 DNA: TGTGCCAGCAGTACCGAGGGCTTAGTCTGTTACTTC. This translates into CASSTEGLVCYF.